This T cell receptor beta chain was captured in a study of CD8 T cells in Susac syndrome. This CDR3 contains 15 residues. V lost 5 bases and J lost 1, with 17 bases in between. Germline lookup yields CDR1 SQVTM and CDR2 ANQGSEA. An amount of RNA that ranged from about 0.45 to 1 ug was reverse transcribed with random hexamers. Via MiXCR, TCRdb re-called the immunoSEQ multiplex PCR reads, giving one row per CDR3 protein. This table has under 200,000 distinct CDR3 sequences, 85% to 95% appearing once. This sequence joins TRBV29-1 and TRBJ1-1, with D hard to call. The source material was CD8+ T cells from PBMCs. This clonotype was obtained from a human donor with multiple sclerosis. As DNA, the CDR3 is TGCAGCGTTCATCCTATAGAGGGTACGAACACTGAAGCTTTCTTT. Protein product: CSVHPIEGTNTEAFF.